This T cell receptor (beta chain) came from a study of blood T cell repertoires in COVID-19. Across the study: COVID-19 samples collected from the United States, Italy and Spain covered acute and convalescent phases.

The repertoire was sequenced with immunoSEQ multiplex PCR; TCRdb's copy has only in-frame clones and lacks some. The sample records 200,000 or so clones, under 90% being singletons. V was trimmed by 2 bases and J by 2 bases, leaving 6 bases between them. CDR1 and CDR2 from the germline V gene are SGHDN and FVKESK. The CDR3 runs to 13 residues. This clonotype was sampled from a man aged 60-69 years who had recovered from COVID-19. Sequences were obtained from peripheral blood. The rearrangement links TRBV14 to TRBJ2-5; possibly TRBD2 for D (6 bases). Here the CDR3 reads CASSQLAQETQYF. The DNA of the CDR3 is TGTGCCAGCAGCCAACTAGCGCAAGAGACCCAGTACTTC.